The subject of this entry is one TCR beta chain. The germline CDR1 and CDR2 sequences are DFQATT and SNEGSKA (reference sequence). V gave up 2 bases and J gave up 3 bases, with 12 bases separating them. The CDR3 is 14 amino acids. The data are from a study of blood T cells in healthy people across ages. Alongside a J-beta primer mix, a sample-barcoded 5' primer served in a second PCR lasting about 7 to 11 cycles. Each cDNA molecule was tagged by a template-switch adaptor that had 12 random nucleotides. TCRdb re-called the 5' RACE reads through MiXCR, storing one row per CDR3 protein. The data hold approximately 1.5 million distinct CDR3 sequences, with less than 45% observed a single time.

The rearrangement links TRBV20-1 to TRBJ2-3; D gene ambiguous. The sequence came from a woman under 30 in good health. Sequencing was performed on blood. The CDR3 nucleotides read TGCAGTGCTAGAACTCAGAAGGAAACAGATACGCAGTATTTT. Its protein is CSARTQKETDTQYF.